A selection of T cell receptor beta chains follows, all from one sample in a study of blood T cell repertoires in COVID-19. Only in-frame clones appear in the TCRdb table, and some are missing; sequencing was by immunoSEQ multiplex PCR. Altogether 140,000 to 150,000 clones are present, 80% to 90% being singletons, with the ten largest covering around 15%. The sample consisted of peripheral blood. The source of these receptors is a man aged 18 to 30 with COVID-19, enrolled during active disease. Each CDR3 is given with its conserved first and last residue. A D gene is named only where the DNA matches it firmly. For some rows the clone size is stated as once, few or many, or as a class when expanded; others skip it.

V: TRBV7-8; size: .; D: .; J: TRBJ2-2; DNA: TGTGCCAGCAGGCCCGGGGCGAACACCGGGGAGCTGTTTTTT; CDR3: CASRPGANTGELFF
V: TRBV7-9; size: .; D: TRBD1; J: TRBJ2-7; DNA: TGTGCCAGCAGCTACAGGGGAGACGGAGTGAAGCAAAACGAGCAGTACTTC; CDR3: CASSYRGDGVKQNEQYF
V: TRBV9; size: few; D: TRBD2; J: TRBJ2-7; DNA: TGTGCCAGCAGCGGACTAGCGGGAGTTCGCGAGCAGTACTTC; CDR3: CASSGLAGVREQYF
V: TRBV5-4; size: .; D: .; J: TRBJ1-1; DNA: TGTGCCAGCAGCTTGGATTTGGTGGGGGCCCGGGGAGCTTTCTTT; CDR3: CASSLDLVGARGAFF
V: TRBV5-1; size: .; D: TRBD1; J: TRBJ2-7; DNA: TGCGCCAGCAGCCTTAGGACAGGGGCCGACGAGCAGTACTTC; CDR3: CASSLRTGADEQYF
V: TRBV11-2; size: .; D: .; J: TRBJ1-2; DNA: TGTGCCAGCAGCCCCCGAGCGGGGCAGAGAAGAAACTATGGCTACACCTTC; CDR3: CASSPRAGQRRNYGYTF
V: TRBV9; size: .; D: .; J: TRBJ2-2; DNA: TGTGCCAGCAGCGTAGGGGCAGGGAGGACCGGGGAGCTGTTTTTT; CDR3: CASSVGAGRTGELFF
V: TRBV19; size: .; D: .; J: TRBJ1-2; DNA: TGTGCCAGTAGTGAATCGAGGGATGGCTACACCTTC; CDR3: CASSESRDGYTF
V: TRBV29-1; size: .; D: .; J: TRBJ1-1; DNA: TGCAGCGTTGTGAAGCCAGCCGGAGGTGAAGCTTTCTTT; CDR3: CSVVKPAGGEAFF
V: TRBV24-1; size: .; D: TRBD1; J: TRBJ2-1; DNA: TGTGCCACCTCTGACAGGGGCTATGAGCAGTTCTTC; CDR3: CATSDRGYEQFF
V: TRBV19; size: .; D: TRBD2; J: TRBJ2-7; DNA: TGTGCCAGTAGTATGACCCTAGCGGGAACTTACGAGCAGTACTTC; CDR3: CASSMTLAGTYEQYF
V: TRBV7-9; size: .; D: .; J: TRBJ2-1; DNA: TGTGCCAGCAGCTTGAGTAGCGGATACAATGAGCAGTTCTTC; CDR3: CASSLSSGYNEQFF
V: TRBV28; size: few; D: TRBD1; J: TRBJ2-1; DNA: TGTGCCAGCAGTTTATTTCCCGGGACAGTGGACAATGAGCAGTTCTTC; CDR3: CASSLFPGTVDNEQFF
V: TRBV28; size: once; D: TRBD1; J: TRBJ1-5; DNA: TGTGCCAGCAGCCCGACAGGGCTGGGTCAGCCCCAGCATTTT; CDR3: CASSPTGLGQPQHF
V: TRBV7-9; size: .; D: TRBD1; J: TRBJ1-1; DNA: TGTGCCAGCAGCTTATACCCCTCCTTGACAGGGGGGCATGAAGCTTTCTTT; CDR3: CASSLYPSLTGGHEAFF
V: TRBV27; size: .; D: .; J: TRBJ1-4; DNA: TGTGCCAGCAGTCCCATAAGCGGGGGGGATGAAAAACTGCTTTTT; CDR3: CASSPISGGDEKLLF
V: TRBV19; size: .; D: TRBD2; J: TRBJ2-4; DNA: TGTGCCAGTAGTATAGATCTGTCACTAGCGGACAAAAACATTCAGTACTTC; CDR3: CASSIDLSLADKNIQYF
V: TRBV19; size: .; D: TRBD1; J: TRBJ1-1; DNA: TGTGCCAGTAGGTTGGAGTCTCAGGGGGGGAACACTGAAGCTTTCTTT; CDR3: CASRLESQGGNTEAFF
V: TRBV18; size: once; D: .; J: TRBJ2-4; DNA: TGTGCCAGCTCACCACCTGGTCCCCACTCAAACATTCAGTACTTC; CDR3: CASSPPGPHSNIQYF
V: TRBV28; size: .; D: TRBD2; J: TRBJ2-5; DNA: TGTGCCAGCAGCCATTTATTTCGGACTAGCGGGAATCAAAAGACCCAGTACTTC; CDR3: CASSHLFRTSGNQKTQYF
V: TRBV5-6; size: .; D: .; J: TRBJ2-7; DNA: TGTGCCAGCAGCTTGACCGGGTACGAGCAGTACTTC; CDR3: CASSLTGYEQYF
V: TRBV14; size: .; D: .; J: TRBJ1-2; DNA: TGTGCCAGCAGCCAAGATCTAGACGTTGGCTACACCTTC; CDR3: CASSQDLDVGYTF
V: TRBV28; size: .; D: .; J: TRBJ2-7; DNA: TGTGCCAGCAGTCCTCAGGGGTACGGCGAGCAGTACTTC; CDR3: CASSPQGYGEQYF
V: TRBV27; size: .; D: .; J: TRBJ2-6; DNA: TGTGCCAGCAGTTTGAGGGCATCTGGGGCCAACGTCCTGACTTTC; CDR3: CASSLRASGANVLTF
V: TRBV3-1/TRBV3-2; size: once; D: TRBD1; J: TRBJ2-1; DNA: TGTGCCAGCAGCCAAGTTGCGCAGGGGGAAAACAATGAGCAGTTCTTC; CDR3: CASSQVAQGENNEQFF
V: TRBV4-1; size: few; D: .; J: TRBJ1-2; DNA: TGCGCCAGCAGCCAAGAACAGGCGGCTTCTAACTATGGCTACACCTTC; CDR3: CASSQEQAASNYGYTF
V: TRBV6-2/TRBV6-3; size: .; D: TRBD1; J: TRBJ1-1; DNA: TGTGCCAGCAGTTATAGGGGGCGTAAGACTGAAGCTTTCTTT; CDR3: CASSYRGRKTEAFF
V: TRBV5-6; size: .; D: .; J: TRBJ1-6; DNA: TGTGCCAGCAGCCGGGATAGAAATTCACCCCTCCACTTT; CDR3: CASSRDRNSPLHF
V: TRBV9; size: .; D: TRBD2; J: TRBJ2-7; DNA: TGTGCCAGCAGCGTAGCTAGCGGGAGGGAGGGGGAGCAGTACTTC; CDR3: CASSVASGREGEQYF
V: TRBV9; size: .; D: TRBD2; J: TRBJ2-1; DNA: TGTGCCAGCAGCGTAGGGGATCGGACTAGCGGGAGGGTAGATGAGCAGTTCTTC; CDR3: CASSVGDRTSGRVDEQFF
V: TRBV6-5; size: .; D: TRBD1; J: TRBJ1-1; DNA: TGTGCCAGCAGTTATTCGGCAGGGGGGATAGCAGGTGAAGCTTTCTTT; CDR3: CASSYSAGGIAGEAFF
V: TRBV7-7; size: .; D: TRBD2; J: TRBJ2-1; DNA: TGTGCTAGCAGCGTTGGGACTAACTCCTACAATGAGCAGTTCTTC; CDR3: CASSVGTNSYNEQFF
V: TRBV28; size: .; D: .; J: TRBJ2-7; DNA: TGTGCCAGCAGTCCAGCTCGGGACGAGCAGTACTTC; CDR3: CASSPARDEQYF